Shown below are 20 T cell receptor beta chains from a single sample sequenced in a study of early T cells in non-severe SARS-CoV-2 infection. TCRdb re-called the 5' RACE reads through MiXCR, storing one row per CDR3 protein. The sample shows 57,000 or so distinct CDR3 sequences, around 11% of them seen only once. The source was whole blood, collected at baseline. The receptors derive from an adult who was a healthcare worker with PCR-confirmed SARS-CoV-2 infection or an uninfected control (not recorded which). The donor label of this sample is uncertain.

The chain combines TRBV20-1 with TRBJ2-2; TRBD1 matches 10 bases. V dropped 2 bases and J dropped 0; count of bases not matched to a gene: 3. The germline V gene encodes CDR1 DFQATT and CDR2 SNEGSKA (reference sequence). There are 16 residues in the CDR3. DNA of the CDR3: TGCAGTGCTAGAACGGGACAGGGGACGAACACCGGGGAGCTGTTTTTT. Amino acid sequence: CSARTGQGTNTGELFF.

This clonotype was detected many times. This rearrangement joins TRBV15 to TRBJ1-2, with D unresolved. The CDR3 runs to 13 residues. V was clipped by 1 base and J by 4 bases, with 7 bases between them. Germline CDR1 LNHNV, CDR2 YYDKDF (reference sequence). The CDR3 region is CATSRVNLYGYTF. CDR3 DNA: TGTGCCACCAGCAGAGTCAACCTCTATGGCTACACCTTC.

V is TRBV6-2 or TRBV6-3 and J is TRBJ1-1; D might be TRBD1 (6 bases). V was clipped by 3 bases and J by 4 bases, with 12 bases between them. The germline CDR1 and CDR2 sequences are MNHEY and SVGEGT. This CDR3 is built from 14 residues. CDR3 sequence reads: CASSYLGGPTEAFF. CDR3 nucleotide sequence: TGTGCCAGCAGTTATCTGGGGGGCCCCACTGAAGCTTTCTTT.

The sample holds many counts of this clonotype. DNA for the CDR3: TGTGCCAGCAGCTTCCAGGACAGGAAACCCTACGAGCAGTACGTC. It is translated as CASSFQDRKPYEQYV. V gene TRBV11-3 combines with J gene TRBJ2-7; TRBD1 matches 7 bases. Germline CDR1 reads SGHNT; CDR2 reads YENEEA. CDR3 size: 15 residues. J lost 2 bases, V lost 3 bases, and 7 bases had no gene match.

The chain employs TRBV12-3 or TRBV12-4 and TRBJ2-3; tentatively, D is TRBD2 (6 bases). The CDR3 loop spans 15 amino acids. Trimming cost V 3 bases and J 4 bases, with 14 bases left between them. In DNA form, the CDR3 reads TGTGCCAGCAGTTTCGGAGGGCTAGCTTCAGATACGCAGTATTTT. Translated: CASSFGGLASDTQYF.

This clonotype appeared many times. The chain's CDR3 is CASRYSTGEGYTF. The CDR3, as DNA: TGTGCCAGCAGGTATTCTACAGGGGAAGGCTACACCTTC. This rearrangement joins TRBV2 to TRBJ1-2; 7 bases fit TRBD1. The CDR3 is 13 amino acids. Germline V lookup: CDR1 SNHLY, CDR2 FYNNEI. V gave up 6 bases and J gave up 8 bases; unmatched junction bases: 9.

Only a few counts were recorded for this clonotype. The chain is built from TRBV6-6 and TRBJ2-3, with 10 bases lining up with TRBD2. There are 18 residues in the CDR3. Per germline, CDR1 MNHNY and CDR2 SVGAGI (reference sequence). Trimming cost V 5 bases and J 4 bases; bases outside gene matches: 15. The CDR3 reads CASSPLPTSGVGADTQYF. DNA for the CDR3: TGTGCCAGCAGTCCTCTGCCCACTAGCGGGGTGGGGGCAGATACGCAGTATTTT.

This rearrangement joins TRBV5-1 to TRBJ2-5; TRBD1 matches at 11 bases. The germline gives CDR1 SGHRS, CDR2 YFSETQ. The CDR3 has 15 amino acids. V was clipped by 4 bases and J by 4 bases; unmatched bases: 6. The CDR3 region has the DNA TGCGCCAGCAGCCCCGGACAGGGGGCTCCAGAGACCCAGTACTTC. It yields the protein CASSPGQGAPETQYF.

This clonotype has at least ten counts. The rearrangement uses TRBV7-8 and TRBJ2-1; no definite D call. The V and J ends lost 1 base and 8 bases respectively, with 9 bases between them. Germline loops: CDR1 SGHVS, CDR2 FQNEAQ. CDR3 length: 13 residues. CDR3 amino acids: CASSLVVADEQFF. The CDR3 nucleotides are TGTGCCAGCAGCTTAGTTGTCGCTGATGAGCAGTTCTTC.

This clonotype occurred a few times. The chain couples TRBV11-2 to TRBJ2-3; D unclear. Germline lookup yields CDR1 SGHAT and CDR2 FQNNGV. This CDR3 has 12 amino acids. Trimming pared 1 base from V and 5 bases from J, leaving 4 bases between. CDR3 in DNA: TGTGCCAGCAGCTTAGGGATAGATACGCAGTATTTT. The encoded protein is CASSLGIDTQYF.

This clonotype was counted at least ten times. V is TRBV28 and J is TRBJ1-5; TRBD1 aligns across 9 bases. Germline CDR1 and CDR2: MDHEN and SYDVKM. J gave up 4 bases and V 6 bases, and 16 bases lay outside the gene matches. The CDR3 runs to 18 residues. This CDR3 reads CASSPILTGGLLNQPQHF. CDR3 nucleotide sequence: TGTGCCAGCAGCCCTATACTTACAGGGGGCCTCCTAAATCAGCCCCAGCATTTT.

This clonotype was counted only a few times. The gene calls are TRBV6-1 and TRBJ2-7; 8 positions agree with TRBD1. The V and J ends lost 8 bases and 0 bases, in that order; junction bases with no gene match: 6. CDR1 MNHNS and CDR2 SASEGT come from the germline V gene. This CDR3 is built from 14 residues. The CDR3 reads CASQGQDPSYEQYV. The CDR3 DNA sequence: TGTGCCAGCCAGGGACAGGATCCCTCCTACGAGCAGTACGTC.

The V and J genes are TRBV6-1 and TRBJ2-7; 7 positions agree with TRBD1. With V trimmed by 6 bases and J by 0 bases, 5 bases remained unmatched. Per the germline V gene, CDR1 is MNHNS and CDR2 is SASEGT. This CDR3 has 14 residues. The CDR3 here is CASSQGDSSYEQYV. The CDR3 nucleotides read TGTGCCAGCAGCCAGGGGGATAGCTCCTACGAGCAGTACGTC.

The CDR3 loop reads CASSQVGTSSATEAFF. Written as DNA, the CDR3 is TGTGCCAGCAGCCAAGTAGGAACCTCTTCGGCCACTGAAGCTTTCTTT. The J gene is TRBJ1-1, the V gene TRBV14; D unclear. The germline gives CDR1 SGHDN, CDR2 FVKESK. The V and J ends lost 1 base and 4 bases respectively, with 16 bases between them. The CDR3 has 16 amino acids.

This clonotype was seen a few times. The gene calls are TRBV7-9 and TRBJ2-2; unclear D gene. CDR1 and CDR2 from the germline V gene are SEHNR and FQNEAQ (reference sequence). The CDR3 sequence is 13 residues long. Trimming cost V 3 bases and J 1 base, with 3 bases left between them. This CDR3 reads CASSFENTGELFF. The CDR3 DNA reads TGTGCCAGCAGCTTCGAGAACACCGGGGAGCTGTTTTTT.

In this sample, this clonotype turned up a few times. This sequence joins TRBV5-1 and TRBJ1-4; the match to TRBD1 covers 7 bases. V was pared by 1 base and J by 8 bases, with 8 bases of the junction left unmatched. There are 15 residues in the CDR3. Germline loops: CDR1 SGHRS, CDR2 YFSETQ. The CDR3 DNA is TGCGCCAGCAGCTTGCGCGGGACAGAGGGCGAAAAACTGTTTTTT. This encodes CASSLRGTEGEKLFF.

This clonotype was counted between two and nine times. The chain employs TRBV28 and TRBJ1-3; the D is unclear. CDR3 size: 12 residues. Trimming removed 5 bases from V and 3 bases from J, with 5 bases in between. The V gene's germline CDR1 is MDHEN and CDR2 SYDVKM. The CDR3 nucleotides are TGTGCCAGCAGTCCCCGTGGAAACACCATATATTTT. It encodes CASSPRGNTIYF.

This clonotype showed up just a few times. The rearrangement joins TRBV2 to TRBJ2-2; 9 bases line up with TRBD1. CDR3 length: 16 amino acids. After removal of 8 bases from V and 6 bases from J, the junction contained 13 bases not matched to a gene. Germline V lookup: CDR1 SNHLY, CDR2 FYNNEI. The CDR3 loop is CASETGQGLDPGELFF. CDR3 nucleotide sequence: TGTGCCAGCGAGACTGGACAGGGGCTCGATCCCGGGGAGCTGTTTTTT.

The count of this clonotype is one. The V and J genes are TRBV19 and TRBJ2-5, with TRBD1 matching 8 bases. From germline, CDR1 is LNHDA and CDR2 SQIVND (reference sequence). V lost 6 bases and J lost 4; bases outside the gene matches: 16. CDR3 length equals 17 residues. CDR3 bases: TGTGCCAGTAGAGATACTCGAGGACAGGGCTACCGAGAGACCCAGTACTTC. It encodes CASRDTRGQGYRETQYF.

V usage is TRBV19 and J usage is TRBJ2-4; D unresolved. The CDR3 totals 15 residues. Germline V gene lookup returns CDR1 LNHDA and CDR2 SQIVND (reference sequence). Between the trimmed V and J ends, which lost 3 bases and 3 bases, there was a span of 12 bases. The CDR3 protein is CASSILGIDKNIQYF. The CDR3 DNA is TGTGCCAGTAGTATCCTAGGCATAGACAAAAACATTCAGTACTTC.